This T cell receptor (beta chain) was documented in a study of T-cell reconstitution after alpha-beta-depleted transplantation in children. CDR1 is SGHDT, CDR2 YYEEEE, per germline. V was clipped by 4 bases and J by 5 bases, with 15 bases between them. The CDR3 runs 14 residues. The TCRbeta library was prepared with unique molecular identifiers. TCRdb fed the PCR reads into MiXCR, producing one record per CDR3 protein. The data contain 640,000 or so distinct CDR3 sequences, about 15% of them singletons. At least ten counts were recorded for this clonotype. The rearrangement joins TRBV5-6 to TRBJ2-5, with unresolved D. The TCR comes from a human donor who donated a stem cell graft to a child with acute myeloid leukemia. Sample: PBMCs from the stem cell graft donor, taken from the stem cell graft. The CDR3, as DNA: TGTGCCAGCAGCAAATACGGCAACGGGGAGACCCAGTACTTC. Translating it yields CASSKYGNGETQYF.